This is a list of T cell receptor beta chains from one sample in a study of T cells after yellow fever vaccination. In TCRdb, the 5' RACE reads were re-called with MiXCR into one record per CDR3 protein. The table has a few hundred thousand distinct CDR3 sequences, roughly a sixth seen once. The sample in question was PBMCs, obtained 5 days after the first yellow fever vaccination. These receptors were taken from a man younger than 35 who received the YFV17D yellow fever vaccine. Both conserved end residues are part of each CDR3. The order of the fields is D gene, clone size, J gene, V gene, CDR3 DNA, CDR3 protein. The D gene is left open where the match is weak. Clone size is stated in some rows and not others, as once, few, many or a class when expanded.

>NA|NA|TRBJ1-3|TRBV18
TGTGCCAGCTCACCTCAGCGGAGCTCTGGAAACACCATATATTTT
CASSPQRSSGNTIYF
>NA|NA|TRBJ2-3|TRBV18
TGTGCCAGCTCACCACGCTGGGGACCCTCCCCGTATTTT
CASSPRWGPSPYF
>NA|NA|TRBJ2-1|TRBV7-2
TGTGCCAGCAGCTTAGGGCTAGTCTATGAGCAGTTCTTC
CASSLGLVYEQFF
>TRBD2|few|TRBJ2-5|TRBV3-1
TGTGCCAGCAGCCATCTGGCCCTAATGGGGGGGAACCAAGAGACCCAGTACTTC
CASSHLALMGGNQETQYF
>TRBD2|NA|TRBJ2-5|TRBV5-1
TGCGCCAGCAGCTCCCAGACTAGCGCCAGGGAGACCCAGTACTTC
CASSSQTSARETQYF
>NA|NA|TRBJ1-2|TRBV6-1
TGTGCCAGCAGACGGGATGCTAACTATGGCTACACCTTC
CASRRDANYGYTF
>TRBD2|few|TRBJ2-3|TRBV11-2
TGTGCCAGCAGCTGGGCCGGAGTAGCGGGGTTGATGATAGATACGCAGTATTTT
CASSWAGVAGLMIDTQYF
>NA|NA|TRBJ2-5|TRBV5-6
TGTGCCAGCACCCCCCGCCCAGGCCGGGAAGGAGAGACCCAGTACTTC
CASTPRPGREGETQYF
>NA|few|TRBJ2-5|TRBV7-3
TGTGCCAGCAGCTTAACTAGCAACCAAGAGACCCAGTACTTC
CASSLTSNQETQYF
>NA|few|TRBJ2-2|TRBV10-3
TGTGCCATCCTCCCGGGTCCAGGGGACACCGGGGAGCTGTTTTTT
CAILPGPGDTGELFF
>NA|NA|TRBJ2-3|TRBV5-5
TGTGCCAGCAGCTGGGTGGCAGGTACAACAGATACGCAGTATTTT
CASSWVAGTTDTQYF
>NA|NA|TRBJ2-1|TRBV5-1
TGCGCCAGCAGCTTTGATCCTAGCGAGGACGTAGTCTTC
CASSFDPSEDVVF